Shown below are 17 T cell receptor beta chains from a single sample sequenced in a study of blood T cell repertoires in COVID-19. Assay used: immunoSEQ multiplex PCR; TCRdb lists only in-frame clones, some missing. The data contain about 380,000 clones, more than 70% of them singletons. Sequencing was done on a sample of PBMCs or T cells enriched from blood (not recorded which). These receptors all come from a young woman who had recovered from COVID-19.

This clone came up once. The genes are TRBV9 and TRBJ2-2; no clear D gene. The CDR3 extends over 12 amino acids. V lost 5 bases, J lost 6 bases, and 8 bases lay in between. The germline V gene has CDR1 SGDLS and CDR2 YYNGEE. CDR3: CASRADPGELFF. DNA of the CDR3: TGTGCCAGCAGGGCTGATCCCGGGGAGCTGTTTTTT.

The CDR3 spells CSGETRPGGSNTEAFF. For the CDR3, the DNA is TGCAGCGGCGAAACGAGGCCCGGGGGATCGAACACTGAAGCTTTCTTT. The chain combines TRBV29-1 with TRBJ1-1, with D possibly TRBD1 on 5 matching bases. This CDR3 has 16 residues. The V and J ends lost 7 bases and 1 base respectively, with 22 bases between them. Germline V gene data show CDR1 as SQVTM and CDR2 as ANQGSEA.

The CDR3 loop is CASRDTGPYQETQYF. Here the CDR3 DNA reads TGTGCCAGCAGAGATACGGGTCCTTATCAAGAGACCCAGTACTTC. The J gene is TRBJ2-5, the V gene TRBV2; D remains unclear. Germline V gene data show CDR1 as SNHLY and CDR2 as FYNNEI. Trimming pared 6 bases from V and 2 bases from J, leaving 16 bases between. This CDR3 has 15 amino acids.

This clone is a singleton in its sample. The rearrangement uses TRBV5-1 and TRBJ1-3, with 7 bases identical to TRBD1. The V segment lost 4 bases and the J segment 0 bases; nucleotides outside the gene matches: 13. Germline-derived CDR1 and CDR2 are SGHRS and YFSETQ. The length of the CDR3 is 18 residues. CDR3 residues: CASSPIKQGPSSGNTIYF. The CDR3 DNA reads as TGCGCCAGCAGCCCTATCAAACAGGGGCCAAGCTCTGGAAACACCATATATTTT. Full variable domain (outside the CDR3, taken from reference TRBV5-1 and TRBJ1-3): KAGVTQTPRYLIKTRGQQVTLSCSPISGHRSVSWYQQTPGQGLQFLFEYFSETQRNKGNFPGRFSGRQFSNSRSEMNVSTLELGDSALYLCASSPIKQGPSSGNTIYFGEGSWLTVV.

The chain combines TRBV5-1 with TRBJ2-2, with 8 bases that match TRBD1. This CDR3 is built from 16 residues. Trimming removed 4 bases from V and 5 bases from J; junction bases left unmatched: 10. Per germline, CDR1 SGHRS and CDR2 YFSETQ. The CDR3 DNA sequence: TGCGCCAGCAGCCCTGGACAGGGCGATACGACCGGGGAGCTGTTTTTT. Translation gives CASSPGQGDTTGELFF.

The V gene is TRBV18, the J gene TRBJ1-2; 9 nucleotides agree with TRBD1. Per germline, CDR1 KGHSH and CDR2 LQKENI. V dropped 5 bases and J dropped 1; count of bases not matched to a gene: 8. The CDR3 is 16 amino acids. CDR3 nucleotide sequence: TGTGCCAGCTCAGCCAACACAGGGGGCGTTAACTATGGCTACACCTTC. Its translation: CASSANTGGVNYGYTF.

This chain joins TRBV14 and TRBJ1-2; no firm D call. Germline V CDR1 and CDR2: SGHDN, FVKESK. CDR3 size: 15 residues. Trimming took 1 base from V and 0 from J, leaving 9 bases between them. CDR3 sequence: CASSQGLTANYGYTF. The CDR3 coding sequence is TGTGCCAGCAGCCAAGGACTCACGGCTAACTATGGCTACACCTTC.

About this clone itself: Other DNA sequences in this specimen translate into the identical CDR3. The chain combines TRBV18 with TRBJ1-2; 8 bases match TRBD1. The ends lost 3 bases at V and 0 bases at J; junction bases unmatched: 3. The CDR3 contains 15 residues. Per germline, CDR1 KGHSH and CDR2 LQKENI. CDR3 nucleotides: TGTGCCAGCTCACCGGGGACAGGAGCTAACTATGGCTACACCTTC. Protein: CASSPGTGANYGYTF. The full variable domain, rest sourced from reference TRBV18 and TRBJ1-2, is NAGVMQNPRHLVRRRGQEARLRCSPMKGHSHVYWYRQLPEEGLKFMVYLQKENIIDESGMPKERFSAEFPKEGPSILRIQQVVRGDSAAYFCASSPGTGANYGYTFGSGTRLTVV.

CDR3 residues: CASSLTGDSPLHF. CDR3 DNA: TGTGCCAGCAGTTTGACAGGGGATTCACCCCTCCACTTT. This sequence joins TRBV28 and TRBJ1-6, with 8 bases fitting TRBD1. Per germline, CDR1 MDHEN and CDR2 SYDVKM. J gave up 8 bases and V 3 bases, and 0 bases lay outside the gene matches. The CDR3 consists of 13 residues.

The chain recombines TRBV15 with TRBJ2-4; TRBD1 is a possible D gene (5 bases). The CDR3 is made up of 18 amino acids. The V gene's germline CDR1 is LNHNV and CDR2 YYDKDF (reference sequence). The V end lost 0 bases, the J end lost 2 bases, and 17 bases lay between the germline ends. The CDR3 region has the DNA TGTGCCACCAGCAGAGATATGGGGTTAGGGGTTACCAAAAACATTCAGTACTTC. This encodes CATSRDMGLGVTKNIQYF.

The chain uses TRBV4-1 and TRBJ1-5; tentatively, D is TRBD1 (5 bases). Germline V gene lookup returns CDR1 MGHRA and CDR2 YSYEKL. The V end was cut by 1 base, the J end by 9 bases, with 16 bases between. This CDR3 spans 15 amino acids. This CDR3 reads CASSQVLGGTRPQHF. CDR3 nucleotides: TGCGCCAGCAGCCAAGTGTTGGGGGGTACGCGGCCCCAGCATTTT.

CDR3: CASLTPGDEQFF. In nucleotides, the CDR3 is TGTGCCAGCCTTACCCCAGGCGATGAGCAGTTCTTC. The rearrangement links TRBV27 to TRBJ2-1, with D hard to call. Trimming stripped 8 bases from V and 8 bases from J, with 13 bases between. Germline V gives CDR1 MNHEY, CDR2 SMNVEV (reference sequence). The CDR3 is made up of 12 amino acids.

The rearrangement links TRBV2 to TRBJ2-7; 11 bases fit TRBD1. Germline CDR1 and CDR2: SNHLY and FYNNEI. Germline trimming cut 11 bases from V and 7 bases from J; bases unmatched to any gene: 7. This CDR3 is 12 amino acids long. This chain's CDR3 is CASRDRGLEQYF. CDR3 bases: TGTGCCTCCCGGGACAGGGGGTTAGAGCAGTACTTC.

This clone was counted once. The chain is built from TRBV4-2 and TRBJ2-5; 8 bases fit TRBD2. This CDR3 contains 18 residues. Losses at the gene ends were 2 bases for V and 4 bases for J; bases not matched to a gene: 15. From germline, CDR1 is LGHNA and CDR2 YNFKEQ. The DNA for the CDR3 is TGTGCCAGCAGCCAAATTGGTGGACTAGCCGGGATCCCAGAGACCCAGTACTTC. Protein sequence: CASSQIGGLAGIPETQYF.

The V and J genes are TRBV28 and TRBJ2-3; 10 nucleotides match TRBD2. With V trimmed by 4 bases and J by 4 bases, 2 bases remained unmatched. The CDR3 loop spans 14 amino acids. CDR1 and CDR2 (germline): MDHEN, SYDVKM. The CDR3 reads CASSSSGGADTQYF. The CDR3 nucleotides read TGTGCCAGCAGTTCAAGCGGGGGGGCAGATACGCAGTATTTT.

V is TRBV2 and J is TRBJ1-1; the match to TRBD1 covers 7 bases. Germline CDR1 reads SNHLY; CDR2 reads FYNNEI. V gave up 4 bases and J gave up 7 bases; unmatched junction bases: 9. The CDR3 length is 14 residues. This chain's CDR3 is CASSVEGAEFEAFF. CDR3 nucleotide sequence: TGTGCCAGCAGTGTAGAGGGGGCGGAATTTGAAGCTTTCTTT.

The chain is built from TRBV30 and TRBJ2-7, with 7 bases identical to TRBD2. The V and J ends lost 8 bases and 2 bases, in that order; junction bases with no gene match: 9. CDR1 is GTSNPN and CDR2 is SVGIG in the germline V gene (reference sequence). This CDR3 contains 13 residues. The CDR3 nucleotides read TGTGCCCGGGGGGACTCACAGACCTACGAGCAGTACTTC. The encoded protein is CARGDSQTYEQYF.